This T cell receptor (beta chain) comes out of a study of molecular identifiers for immune sequencing clone quantification. CDR1 is MDHEN, CDR2 SYDVKM, per germline. The CDR3 has 15 amino acids. As CD8+CD4-CCR7+CD45RA+ cells, naive CD8 T cells were sorted. Concerning this clonotype: One end of the junction is discordant with germline, which a read error may explain.

TCRdb reprocessed the PCR reads via MiXCR and lists one record per CDR3 protein. The data contain under 800,000 distinct CDR3 sequences, roughly 25% of them singletons. Sequencing input: naive CD8+ T cells from blood, with Jurkat cell RNA spiked in. Subset meaning: FACS-sorted CD8+CD4-CCR7+CD45RA+ naive T cells. The clonotype was recovered from a human donor in good health. Some libraries in this study had Jurkat cell RNA spiked in. The chain joins TRBV28 to TRBJ2-5, with TRBD2 matching over 8 bases. The CDR3 sequence: CASSVYAPGGETRYF. The CDR3 nucleotides are TGTGCCAGCAGTGTTTACGCGCCGGGGGGGGAGACCCGGTACTTC.